What follows is one T cell receptor (beta chain) and its context. TCRdb processed the 5' RACE reads again and assigns one entry to each CDR3 protein, with no DNA. The sample totals 300,000 to 450,000 distinct CDR3 sequences; its top ten clones hold around 2.6%. The sample comes from a study of monozygotic twins with inflammatory bowel disease. Germline V gene lookup returns CDR1 LGHDT and CDR2 YNNKEL (reference sequence). The CDR3 has 14 residues. Sequencing input: blood. J is TRBJ2-3 and V is TRBV3-1. The clonotype originates from a human donor with ulcerative colitis or Crohn's disease, or a healthy co-twin of an affected twin (not recorded which). The CDR3 loop reads CASSQSPYQDTQYF.